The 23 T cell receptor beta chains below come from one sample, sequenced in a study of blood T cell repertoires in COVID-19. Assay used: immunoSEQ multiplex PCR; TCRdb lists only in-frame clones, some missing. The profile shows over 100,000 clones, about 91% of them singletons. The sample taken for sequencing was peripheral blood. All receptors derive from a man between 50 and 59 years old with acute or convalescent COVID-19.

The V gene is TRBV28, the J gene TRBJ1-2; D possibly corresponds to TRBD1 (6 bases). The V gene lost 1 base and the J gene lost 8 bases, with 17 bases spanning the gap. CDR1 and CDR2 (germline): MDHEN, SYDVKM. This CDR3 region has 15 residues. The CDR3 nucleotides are TGTGCCAGCAGTTTATTCCATCGGCAGGGGAACGGCTACACCTTC. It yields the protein CASSLFHRQGNGYTF.

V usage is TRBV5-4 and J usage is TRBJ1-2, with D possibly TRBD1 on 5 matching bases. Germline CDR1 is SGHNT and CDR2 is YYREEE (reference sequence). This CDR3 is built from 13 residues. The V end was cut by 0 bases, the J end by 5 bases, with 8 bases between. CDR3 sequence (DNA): TGTGCCAGCAGCTTGGATCAGGGTTATGGCTACACCTTC. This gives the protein CASSLDQGYGYTF.

CDR3 DNA sequence: TGTGCCAGCAGCCGGACAGATTATAATTCACCCCTCCACTTT. Its translation is CASSRTDYNSPLHF. The chain couples TRBV27 to TRBJ1-6, with D perhaps TRBD1 (6 bases). Germline CDR1 reads MNHEY; CDR2 reads SMNVEV (reference sequence). V gave up 6 bases and J gave up 4 bases, with 10 bases separating them. The CDR3 is 14 residues long.

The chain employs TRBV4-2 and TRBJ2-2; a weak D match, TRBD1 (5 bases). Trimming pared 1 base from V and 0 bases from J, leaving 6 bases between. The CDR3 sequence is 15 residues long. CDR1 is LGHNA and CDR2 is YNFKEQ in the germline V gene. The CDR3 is CASSQVTANTGELFF. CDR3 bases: TGTGCCAGCAGCCAAGTGACAGCGAACACCGGGGAGCTGTTTTTT.

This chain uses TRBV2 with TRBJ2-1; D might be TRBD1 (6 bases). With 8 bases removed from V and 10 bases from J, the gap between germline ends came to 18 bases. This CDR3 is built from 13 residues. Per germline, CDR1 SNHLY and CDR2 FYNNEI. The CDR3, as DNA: TGTGCCAGCCCCAGGCAGGGGCGGAGGGAGCAGTTCTTC. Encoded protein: CASPRQGRREQFF.

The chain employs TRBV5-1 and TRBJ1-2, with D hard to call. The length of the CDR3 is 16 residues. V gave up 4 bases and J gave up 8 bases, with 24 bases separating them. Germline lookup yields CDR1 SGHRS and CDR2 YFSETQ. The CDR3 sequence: CASSPRPGSRGGGYTF. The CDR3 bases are TGCGCCAGCAGCCCTCGCCCCGGGTCCCGAGGAGGAGGCTACACCTTC.

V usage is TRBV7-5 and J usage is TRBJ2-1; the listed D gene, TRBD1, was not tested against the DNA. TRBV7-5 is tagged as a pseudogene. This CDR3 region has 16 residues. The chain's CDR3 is CARSVPGGATHNEQFF. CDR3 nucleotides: TGTGCCAGAAGCGTCCCAGGGGGCGCGACCCACAATGAGCAGTTCTTC.

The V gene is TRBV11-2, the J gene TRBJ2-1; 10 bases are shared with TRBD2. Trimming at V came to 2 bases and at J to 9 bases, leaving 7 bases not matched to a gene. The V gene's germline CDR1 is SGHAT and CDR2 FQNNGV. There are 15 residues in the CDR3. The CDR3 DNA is TGTGCCAGCAGCTTACAAGCGGGAGGGCCAGGTGAGCAGTTCTTC. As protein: CASSLQAGGPGEQFF.

CDR3: CASSPNSPRAYTGELFF. CDR3 DNA sequence: TGTGCCAGCTCACCAAATTCTCCCAGGGCGTACACCGGGGAGCTGTTTTTT. The chain couples TRBV18 to TRBJ2-2, with D perhaps matching TRBD1 (5 bases). The CDR3 loop spans 17 amino acids. The V gene's germline CDR1 is KGHSH and CDR2 LQKENI. V lost 2 bases and J 3 bases, leaving 16 bases between the germline ends.

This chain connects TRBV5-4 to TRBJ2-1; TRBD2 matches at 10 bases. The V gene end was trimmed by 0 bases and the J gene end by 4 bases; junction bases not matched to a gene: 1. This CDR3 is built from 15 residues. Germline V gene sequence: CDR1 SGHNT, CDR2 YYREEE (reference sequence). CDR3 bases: TGTGCCAGCAGCTTGGAACTAGCGGGATACAATGAGCAGTTCTTC. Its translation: CASSLELAGYNEQFF.

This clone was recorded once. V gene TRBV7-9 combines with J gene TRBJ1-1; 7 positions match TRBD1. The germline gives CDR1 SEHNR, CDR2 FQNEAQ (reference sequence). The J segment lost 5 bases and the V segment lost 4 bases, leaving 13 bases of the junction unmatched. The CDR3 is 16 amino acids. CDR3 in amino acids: CASSSLNRGFRTEAFF. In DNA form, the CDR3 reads TGTGCCAGCAGCTCACTGAACAGGGGATTCCGAACTGAAGCTTTCTTT.

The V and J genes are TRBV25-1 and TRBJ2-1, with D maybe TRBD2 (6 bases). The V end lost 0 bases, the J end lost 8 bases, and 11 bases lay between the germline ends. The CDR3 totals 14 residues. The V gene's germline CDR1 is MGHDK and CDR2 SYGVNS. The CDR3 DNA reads TGTGCCAGCAGTGAATATCCTCTAGCGCATGAGCAGTTCTTC. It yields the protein CASSEYPLAHEQFF.

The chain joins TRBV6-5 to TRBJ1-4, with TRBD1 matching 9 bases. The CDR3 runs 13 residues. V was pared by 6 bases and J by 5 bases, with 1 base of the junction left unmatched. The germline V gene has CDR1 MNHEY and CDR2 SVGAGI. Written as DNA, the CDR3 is TGTGCCAGCAGGGGGACAGGGAATGAAAAACTGTTTTTT. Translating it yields CASRGTGNEKLFF.

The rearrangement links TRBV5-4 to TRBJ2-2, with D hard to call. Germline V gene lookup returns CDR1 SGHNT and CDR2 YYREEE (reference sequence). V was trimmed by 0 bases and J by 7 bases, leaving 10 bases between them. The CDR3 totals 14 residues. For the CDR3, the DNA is TGTGCCAGCAGCTTGGCCCGGAGAGGCGGGGAGCTGTTTTTT. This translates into CASSLARRGGELFF.

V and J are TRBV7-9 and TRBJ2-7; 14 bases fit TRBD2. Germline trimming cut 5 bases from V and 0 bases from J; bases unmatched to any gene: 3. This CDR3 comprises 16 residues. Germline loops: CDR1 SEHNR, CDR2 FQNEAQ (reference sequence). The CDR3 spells CASSLGTSGSSYEQYF. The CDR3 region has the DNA TGTGCCAGCAGCCTAGGGACTAGCGGGAGCTCCTACGAGCAGTACTTC.

The CDR3 bases are TGTGCCAGTAAAGCGGGGACGAACACCGGGGAGCTGTTTTTT. Protein: CASKAGTNTGELFF. V is TRBV19 and J is TRBJ2-2; 7 bases agree with TRBD2. Germline V CDR1 and CDR2: LNHDA, SQIVND (reference sequence). The CDR3 covers 14 residues. J was trimmed by 0 bases and V by 7 bases; bases with no gene match: 2.

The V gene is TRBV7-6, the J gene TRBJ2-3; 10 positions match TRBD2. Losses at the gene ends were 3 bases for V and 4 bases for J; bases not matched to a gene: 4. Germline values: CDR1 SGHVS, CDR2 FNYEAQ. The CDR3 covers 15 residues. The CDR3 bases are TGTGCCAGCAGCTTTCTAGCGGGAGTGGCAGATACGCAGTATTTT. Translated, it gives CASSFLAGVADTQYF.

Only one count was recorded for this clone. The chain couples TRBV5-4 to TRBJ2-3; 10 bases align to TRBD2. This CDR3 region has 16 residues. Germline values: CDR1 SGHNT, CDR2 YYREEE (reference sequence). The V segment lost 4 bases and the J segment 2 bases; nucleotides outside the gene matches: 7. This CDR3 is CASSDTGLAHTDTQYF. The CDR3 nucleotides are TGTGCCAGCAGCGACACGGGACTAGCGCACACAGATACGCAGTATTTT. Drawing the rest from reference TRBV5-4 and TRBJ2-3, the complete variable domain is ETGVTQSPTHLIKTRGQQVTLRCSSQSGHNTVSWYQQALGQGPQFIFQYYREEENGRGNFPPRFSGLQFPNYSSELNVNALELDDSALYLCASSDTGLAHTDTQYFGPGTRLTVL.

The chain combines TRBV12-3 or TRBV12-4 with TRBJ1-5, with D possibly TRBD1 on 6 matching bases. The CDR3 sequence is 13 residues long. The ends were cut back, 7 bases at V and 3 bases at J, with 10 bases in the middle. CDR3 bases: TGTGCCAGCAATGACAGGCTCAATCAGCCCCAGCATTTT. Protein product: CASNDRLNQPQHF.

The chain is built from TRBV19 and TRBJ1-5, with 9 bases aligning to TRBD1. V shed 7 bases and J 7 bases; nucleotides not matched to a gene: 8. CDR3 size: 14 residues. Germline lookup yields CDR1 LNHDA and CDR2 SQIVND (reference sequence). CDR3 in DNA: TGTGCCAGTACCGTTACAGGGGGCGGCCAGCCCCAGCATTTT. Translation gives CASTVTGGGQPQHF. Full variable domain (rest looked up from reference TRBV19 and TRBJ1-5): DGGITQSPKYLFRKEGQNVTLSCEQNLNHDAMYWYRQDPGQGLRLIYYSQIVNDFQKGDIAEGYSVSREKKESFPLTVTSAQKNPTAFYLCASTVTGGGQPQHFGDGTRLSIL.

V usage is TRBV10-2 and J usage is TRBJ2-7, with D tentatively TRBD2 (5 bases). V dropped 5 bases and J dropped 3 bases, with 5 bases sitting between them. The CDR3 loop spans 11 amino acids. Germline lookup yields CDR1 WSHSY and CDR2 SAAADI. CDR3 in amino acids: CASSRGYEQYF. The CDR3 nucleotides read TGCGCCAGCAGTCGGGGCTACGAGCAGTACTTC.

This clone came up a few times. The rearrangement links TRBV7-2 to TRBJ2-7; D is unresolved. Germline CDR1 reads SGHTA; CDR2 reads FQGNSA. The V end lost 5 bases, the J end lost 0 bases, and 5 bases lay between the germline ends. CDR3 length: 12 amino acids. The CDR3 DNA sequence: TGTGCCAGCAGCCATCCCTCCTACGAGCAGTACTTC. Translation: CASSHPSYEQYF.

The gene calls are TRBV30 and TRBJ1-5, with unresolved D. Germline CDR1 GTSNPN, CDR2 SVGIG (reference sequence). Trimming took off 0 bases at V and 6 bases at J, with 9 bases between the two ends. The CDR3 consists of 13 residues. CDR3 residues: CAWSVHLGQPQHF. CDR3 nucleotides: TGTGCCTGGAGTGTCCATCTAGGTCAGCCCCAGCATTTT.